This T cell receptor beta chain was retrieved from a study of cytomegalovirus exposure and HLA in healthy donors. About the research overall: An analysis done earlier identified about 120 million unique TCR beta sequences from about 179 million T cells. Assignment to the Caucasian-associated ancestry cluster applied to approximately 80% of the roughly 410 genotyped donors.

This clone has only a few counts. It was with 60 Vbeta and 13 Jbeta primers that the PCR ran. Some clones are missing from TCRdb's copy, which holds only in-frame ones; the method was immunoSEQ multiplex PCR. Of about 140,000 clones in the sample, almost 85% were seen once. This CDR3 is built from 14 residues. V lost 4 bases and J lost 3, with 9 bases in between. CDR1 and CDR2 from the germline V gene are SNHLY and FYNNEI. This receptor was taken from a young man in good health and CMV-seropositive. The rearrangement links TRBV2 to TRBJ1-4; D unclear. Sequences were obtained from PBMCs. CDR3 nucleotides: TGTGCCAGCAGTGTTATGGGAGCTAATGAAAAACTGTTTTTT. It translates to CASSVMGANEKLFF. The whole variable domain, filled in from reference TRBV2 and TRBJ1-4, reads EPEVTQTPSHQVTQMGQEVILRCVPISNHLYFYWYRQILGQKVEFLVSFYNNEISEKSEIFDDQFSVERPDGSNFTLKIRSTKLEDSAMYFCASSVMGANEKLFFGSGTQLSVL.